The 20 T cell receptor beta chains below were found in one sample sequenced in a study of early T cells in non-severe SARS-CoV-2 infection (dated by TCRdb to about 2021). Library method: 5' RACE. Sequencing was performed on a NextSeq 500. The raw public reads went through TCRdb reprocessing: fastp at Q25, MiXCR clone calling, in-frame beta chains kept. A single entry per CDR3 protein holds the most common genes and DNA from its merged rows. The sample contains fewer than 65,000 distinct CDR3 sequences, less than 11% of them found a single time. Jointly, the top ten make up under 6% of the sample. The sequenced material came from whole blood. Receptors originate from an adult who was a healthcare worker with PCR-confirmed SARS-CoV-2 infection or an uninfected control (not recorded which).

This clonotype turned up a few times. The chain joins TRBV19 to TRBJ1-2, with 10 nucleotides matching TRBD1. The germline V gene encodes CDR1 LNHDA and CDR2 SQIVND (reference sequence). V lost 9 bases and J lost 6; bases outside the gene matches: 7. CDR3 size: 13 residues. The CDR3, as DNA: TGTGCCAGCGGGGACAGGGGATTTGATGGCTACACCTTC. The encoded protein is CASGDRGFDGYTF.

The chain links TRBV2 to TRBJ1-1; possibly TRBD1 for D (5 bases). The CDR3 runs to 13 residues. V lost 2 bases and J 1 base, leaving 5 bases between the germline ends. CDR1 SNHLY and CDR2 FYNNEI come from the germline V gene. CDR3 amino acids: CASSEQGNTEAFF. The CDR3 coding sequence is TGTGCCAGCAGTGAACAGGGGAACACTGAAGCTTTCTTT.

This clonotype has only a few counts. The chain carries TRBV24-1 and TRBJ2-5; 8 bases fit TRBD2. The CDR3 has 13 amino acids. The junction had 3 bases not matched to a gene; V was cut back by 6 bases and J by 4 bases. CDR1 KGHDR and CDR2 SFDVKD come from the germline V gene. CDR3 nucleotides: TGTGCCACCAGTTACGCGGGGGGAGAGACCCAGTACTTC. This encodes CATSYAGGETQYF.

This clonotype was seen repeatedly, ten times or more. As DNA, the CDR3 is TGCAGTGCTACAAAGAGATTGGAGGGGGCGGTTGGCTACACCTTC. It yields the protein CSATKRLEGAVGYTF. The chain joins TRBV20-1 to TRBJ1-2; TRBD1 aligns across 7 bases. CDR1 and CDR2 (germline): DFQATT, SNEGSKA (reference sequence). CDR3 length: 15 residues. The junction had 15 bases not matched to a gene; V was cut back by 4 bases and J by 7 bases.

CDR3 DNA: TGTGCCAGCAGCTCGTGGCGGGCGGAAAATGAGCAGTTCTTC. It encodes CASSSWRAENEQFF. This chain joins TRBV7-3 and TRBJ2-1, with a weak D call TRBD2 (5 bases). The CDR3 runs 14 residues. From germline, CDR1 is SGHTA and CDR2 FQGTGA. Trimming removed 4 bases at V and 7 bases at J, with 14 bases between.

This clonotype was detected only a few times. This sequence joins TRBV5-5 and TRBJ2-2, with a possible D match to TRBD2 (5 bases). CDR1 is SGHKS and CDR2 is YYEKEE in the germline V gene (reference sequence). With 0 bases removed from V and 2 bases from J, the gap between germline ends came to 11 bases. CDR3 size: 16 residues. The CDR3, as DNA: TGTGCCAGCAGCTTGGCGGGAAGACCTAACACCGGGGAGCTGTTTTTT. It codes for CASSLAGRPNTGELFF. The full variable domain, with the rest looked up from reference TRBV5-5 and TRBJ2-2, is DAGVTQSPTHLIKTRGQQVTLRCSPISGHKSVSWYQQVLGQGPQFIFQYYEKEERGRGNFPDRFSARQFPNYSSELNVNALLLGDSALYLCASSLAGRPNTGELFFGEGSRLTVL.

This clonotype appeared many times. The chain employs TRBV27 and TRBJ2-6; 10 bases fit TRBD1. Germline-derived CDR1 and CDR2 are MNHEY and SMNVEV (reference sequence). V lost 2 bases, J lost 0 bases, and 4 bases stayed unmatched. The CDR3 covers 18 residues. CDR3 in amino acids: CASSLGTGASSGANVLTF. The CDR3 DNA is TGTGCCAGCAGTTTAGGGACAGGGGCTAGCTCTGGGGCCAACGTCCTGACTTTC.

In this sample, this clonotype turned up many times. V and J are TRBV5-1 and TRBJ2-3; D possibly corresponds to TRBD1 (6 bases). Germline-derived CDR1 and CDR2 are SGHRS and YFSETQ. V lost 3 bases and J 2 bases, leaving 13 bases between the germline ends. This CDR3 has 15 amino acids. The CDR3: CASSSPGDFTDTQYF. For the CDR3, the DNA is TGCGCCAGCAGCTCCCCAGGGGATTTCACAGATACGCAGTATTTT.

This clonotype was counted many times. This CDR3 is CSAAEGIDYGYTF. CDR3 nucleotides: TGCAGCGCCGCGGAAGGGATAGATTATGGCTACACCTTC. This chain links TRBV29-1 with TRBJ1-2; D is unresolved. In germline, CDR1 is SQVTM, CDR2 ANQGSEA. This CDR3 is 13 amino acids long. Trimming shortened V by 7 bases and J by 5 bases, and 17 bases separated the two germline ends.

This clonotype was picked up many times. The chain couples TRBV7-3 to TRBJ2-2; no definite D call. V was shortened by 2 bases and J by 0 bases, with 7 bases between the two germline ends. This CDR3 spans 15 amino acids. Germline CDR1 is SGHTA and CDR2 is FQGTGA. The CDR3 loop is CASSLGVPNTGELFF. In nucleotides, the CDR3 is TGTGCCAGCAGCTTAGGGGTTCCGAACACCGGGGAGCTGTTTTTT. Variable domain in full (rest from reference TRBV7-3 and TRBJ2-2): GAGVSQTPSNKVTEKGKYVELRCDPISGHTALYWYRQSLGQGPEFLIYFQGTGAADDSGLPNDRFFAVRPEGSVSTLKIQRTERGDSAVYLCASSLGVPNTGELFFGEGSRLTVL.

This clonotype has at least ten counts. CDR3 sequence (DNA): TGTGCCAGCAGTGATCACGGACTAGCGGGGGGGCGTGAGACCCAGTACTTC. The encoded protein is CASSDHGLAGGRETQYF. V usage is TRBV25-1 and J usage is TRBJ2-5, with 15 bases identical to TRBD2. Per germline, CDR1 MGHDK and CDR2 SYGVNS. The CDR3 has 17 amino acids. J was trimmed by 5 bases and V by 3 bases; bases with no gene match: 7.

This clonotype was seen ten or more times. This chain joins TRBV9 and TRBJ2-7; TRBD1 matches 9 bases. V dropped 3 bases and J dropped 6; count of bases not matched to a gene: 7. Germline V gene sequence: CDR1 SGDLS, CDR2 YYNGEE. CDR3 length equals 14 residues. This CDR3 reads CASSAAGTGTEQYF. CDR3 bases: TGTGCCAGCAGCGCCGCCGGGACAGGGACCGAGCAGTACTTC.

The chain joins TRBV28 to TRBJ1-5, with 9 bases aligning to TRBD1. The junction had 6 bases not matched to a gene; V was cut back by 4 bases and J by 2 bases. From germline, CDR1 is MDHEN and CDR2 SYDVKM. The CDR3 consists of 16 residues. The CDR3 loop reads CASSSIGQGRNQPQHF. The DNA for the CDR3 is TGTGCCAGCAGTTCAATCGGACAGGGGCGCAATCAGCCCCAGCATTTT.

This clonotype was seen many times. The chain recombines TRBV6-6 with TRBJ2-3; 7 nucleotides line up with TRBD2. From germline, CDR1 is MNHNY and CDR2 SVGAGI (reference sequence). This CDR3 is built from 13 residues. V lost 6 bases to trimming and J lost 5 bases; unmatched junction nucleotides: 5. The CDR3, as DNA: TGTGCCAGCAGCCTAGGGAGGGGAGATACGCAGTATTTT. Residues: CASSLGRGDTQYF.

The rearrangement uses TRBV18 and TRBJ2-3, with 9 bases identical to TRBD1. CDR3 length: 15 amino acids. Trimming took 5 bases from V and 4 from J; bases not matched to a gene: 7. Germline assignment: CDR1 KGHSH and CDR2 LQKENI. CDR3 loop: CASSTGTGSADTQYF. In DNA form, the CDR3 reads TGTGCCAGCTCAACCGGGACAGGGAGTGCAGATACGCAGTATTTT.

The rearrangement joins TRBV7-2 to TRBJ1-2; D possibly corresponds to TRBD1 (5 bases). The V end was cut by 5 bases, the J end by 4 bases, with 17 bases between. Germline-derived CDR1 and CDR2 are SGHTA and FQGNSA. The CDR3 has 15 amino acids. CDR3 amino acids: CASSPRGAASYGYTF. The CDR3 bases are TGTGCCAGCAGCCCCCGCGGGGCCGCGAGCTATGGCTACACCTTC.

This sequence joins TRBV7-3 and TRBJ2-1, with 8 bases matching TRBD2. This CDR3 is built from 16 residues. Germline values: CDR1 SGHTA, CDR2 FQGTGA. The V and J ends lost 5 bases and 4 bases, in that order; junction bases with no gene match: 10. In nucleotides, the CDR3 is TGTGCCAGCAGCCCCTCCCCGGGAGGGCTGTACAATGAGCAGTTCTTC. Its protein product is CASSPSPGGLYNEQFF.

This clonotype was seen repeatedly, ten times or more. The rearrangement links TRBV15 to TRBJ2-5; 12 bases agree with TRBD2. This CDR3 spans 16 amino acids. V lost 2 bases, J lost 0 bases, and 1 base stayed unmatched. The germline V gene has CDR1 LNHNV and CDR2 YYDKDF (reference sequence). The CDR3 DNA is TGTGCCACCAGCAGAAGACTAGCGGGAGACCAAGAGACCCAGTACTTC. Amino acids: CATSRRLAGDQETQYF.

This clonotype was found many times. The rearrangement links TRBV5-1 to TRBJ2-3, with D possibly matching TRBD2 (5 bases). Germline V gives CDR1 SGHRS, CDR2 YFSETQ. This CDR3 comprises 14 residues. V dropped 4 bases and J dropped 0 bases, with 9 bases sitting between them. CDR3 loop: CASSQTTSTDTQYF. The CDR3 region has the DNA TGCGCCAGCAGCCAGACTACTAGCACAGATACGCAGTATTTT.

This clonotype was counted ten times or more. The junction shows a germline mismatch at one end, possibly a read error. CDR3 DNA: TGTGCCAGCAGCGGACATCCCACCGGGGAGCTGTTTTTC. Translated, it gives CASSGHPTGELFF. The chain has TRBV2 and TRBJ2-2; either TRBD1 or TRBD2 may supply D (5 bases each). The CDR3 runs to 13 residues. Germline CDR1 is SNHLY and CDR2 is FYNNEI.